This T cell receptor beta chain emerged from a study of cytomegalovirus exposure and HLA in healthy donors. Whole-study findings and limits: Listed as cytomegalovirus-associated were around 160 TCR beta chains.

With 60 Vbeta and 13 Jbeta primers, the PCR was carried out. The data were produced by immunoSEQ multiplex PCR, yet TCRdb's version contains in-frame clones alone and is incomplete. This sample contains some 130,000 clones. V lost 6 bases to trimming and J lost 0 bases; unmatched junction nucleotides: 12. CDR1 MNHEY and CDR2 SMNVEV come from the germline V gene (reference sequence). CDR3 length equals 19 residues. For this clone: Its matching antigen is unknown.

The sequenced sample consisted of PBMCs. The chain has TRBV27 and TRBJ2-6; the match to TRBD2 covers 9 bases. This receptor was taken from a woman aged 40 to 49 in good health and CMV-seropositive. In nucleotides, the CDR3 is TGTGCCAGCAGCCGAACCCCGACTAGCGGTTTCTCTGGGGCCAACGTCCTGACTTTC. Protein sequence: CASSRTPTSGFSGANVLTF.